One T cell receptor (beta chain) is described in this entry. Germline CDR1 SGHKS, CDR2 YYEKEE (reference sequence). Trimming shortened V by 1 base and J by 8 bases, and 12 bases separated the two germline ends. This CDR3 is built from 13 residues. MiXCR was run by TCRdb on the RT-PCR reads, yielding one entry per CDR3 protein. The sample includes more than 850,000 distinct CDR3 sequences, about a sixth of them seen just once. This specimen belongs to a study of patients and donors after allogeneic stem cell transplantation. The source material was blood, either unsorted or a sorted T cell fraction (not recorded which). This receptor was taken from a human donor who was either an allogeneic HSCT recipient or a stem cell or donor lymphocyte infusion donor (not recorded which). It is not recorded whose cells these are; they may come from a transplant donor. This chain joins TRBV5-5 and TRBJ1-2; D ambiguous. CDR3 sequence (DNA): TGTGCCAGCAGCTTGCGGCCCCGGGAAGGCTACACCTTC. Residues: CASSLRPREGYTF.